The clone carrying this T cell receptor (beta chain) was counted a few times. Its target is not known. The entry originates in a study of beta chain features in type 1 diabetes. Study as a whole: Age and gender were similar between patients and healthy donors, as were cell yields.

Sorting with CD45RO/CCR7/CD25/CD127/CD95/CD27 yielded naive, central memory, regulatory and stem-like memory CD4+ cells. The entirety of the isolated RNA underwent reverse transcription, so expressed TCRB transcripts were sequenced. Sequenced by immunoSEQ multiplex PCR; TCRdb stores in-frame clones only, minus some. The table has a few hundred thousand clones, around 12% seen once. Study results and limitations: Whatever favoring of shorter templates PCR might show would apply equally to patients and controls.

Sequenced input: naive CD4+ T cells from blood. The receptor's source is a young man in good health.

As DNA, the CDR3 is TGCGCCAGCAGCTTGGGCGGACTAGAGGGTGAGCAGTTCTTC. This translates into CASSLGGLEGEQFF. The chain uses TRBV5-1 and TRBJ2-1; 7 bases fit TRBD2. This CDR3 spans 14 amino acids. The V gene's germline CDR1 is SGHRS and CDR2 YFSETQ. Losses at the gene ends were 0 bases for V and 9 bases for J; bases not matched to a gene: 6.